What follows are 5 T cell receptor beta chains derived from one specimen sequenced in a study of CD8+ T cells in alopecia areata. RNA extraction and reverse transcription yielded cDNA as sequencing template. Generated by immunoSEQ multiplex PCR, the TCRdb table keeps only in-frame clones and is missing some. The table includes around 80,000 clones, about 51% detected once. What was sequenced was NKG2D-high CD8+ T cells sorted from blood. The source of these receptors is a human donor with alopecia areata.

The V call is TRBV27, the J call TRBJ2-2; D ambiguous. Trimming cost V 3 bases and J 8 bases, with 4 bases left between them. This CDR3 has 11 residues. CDR1 MNHEY and CDR2 SMNVEV come from the germline V gene (reference sequence). For the CDR3, the DNA is TGTGCCAGCAGTTTTTCGGGGGAGCTGTTTTTT. Its protein product is CASSFSGELFF.

The V call is TRBV4-3, the J call TRBJ2-3, with unresolved D. V dropped 1 base and J dropped 1 base, with 9 bases sitting between them. Germline loops: CDR1 LGHNA, CDR2 YSLEER. CDR3 length: 15 amino acids. The chain's CDR3 is CASSQAFLGTDTQYF. DNA for the CDR3: TGCGCCAGCAGCCAAGCCTTTTTGGGCACAGATACGCAGTATTTT.

The rearrangement joins TRBV27 to TRBJ2-7; D ambiguous. Germline CDR1 reads MNHEY; CDR2 reads SMNVEV (reference sequence). There are 16 residues in the CDR3. Trimming pared 2 bases from V and 1 base from J, leaving 15 bases between. In DNA, the CDR3 is TGTGCCAGCAGTTTAGTAAAGCCGGGTGCATCCTACGAGCAGTACTTC. Its translation is CASSLVKPGASYEQYF.

The chain combines TRBV13 with TRBJ2-1; 11 positions match TRBD1. From germline, CDR1 is PRHDT and CDR2 FYEKMQ (reference sequence). The J segment lost 8 bases and the V segment lost 5 bases, leaving 5 bases of the junction unmatched. The CDR3 has 14 amino acids. CDR3 residues: CASSPRTGGHEQFF. CDR3 DNA: TGTGCCAGCAGCCCACGGACAGGGGGCCATGAGCAGTTCTTC.

Only a few counts were recorded for this clone. The chain recombines TRBV7-9 with TRBJ1-1, with a tentative D call TRBD1 (5 bases). Looked up from germline, CDR1 is SEHNR and CDR2 is FQNEAQ (reference sequence). The V end was cut by 5 bases, the J end by 0 bases, with 13 bases between. The CDR3 consists of 15 residues. Here the CDR3 reads CASSAWTDMNTEAFF. The CDR3 DNA sequence: TGTGCCAGCAGCGCCTGGACGGACATGAACACTGAAGCTTTCTTT.